Below, 9 T cell receptor beta chains from the same sample are listed, as sequenced in a study of cytomegalovirus exposure and HLA in healthy donors. The PCR had 60 Vbeta and 13 Jbeta primers. Profiled with immunoSEQ multiplex PCR; TCRdb holds only in-frame clones, not every one. The profile shows about 160,000 clones, 65% to 80% of them singletons. The sequenced material came from PBMCs. Receptors originate from a woman between 50 and 59 years old in good health and CMV-seropositive.

The rearrangement joins TRBV2 to TRBJ2-1, with 9 nucleotides matching TRBD2. The CDR3 is made up of 15 amino acids. Germline CDR1 SNHLY, CDR2 FYNNEI. The V segment lost 2 bases and the J segment 5 bases; nucleotides outside the gene matches: 4. The CDR3 spells CASSESGGPHNEQFF. The CDR3 DNA follows: TGTGCCAGCAGTGAAAGCGGGGGGCCGCACAATGAGCAGTTCTTC.

Only one count was recorded for this clone. The chain combines TRBV28 with TRBJ1-5; tentative D call: TRBD1 (5 bases). This CDR3 spans 13 amino acids. V was clipped by 5 bases and J by 5 bases, with 10 bases between them. The germline gives CDR1 MDHEN, CDR2 SYDVKM. DNA for the CDR3: TGTGCCAGCAGTCCGCAAGGGGATCAGCCCCAGCATTTT. Its protein product is CASSPQGDQPQHF.

This sequence joins TRBV28 and TRBJ1-2, with 9 bases matching TRBD1. Germline CDR1 is MDHEN and CDR2 is SYDVKM. After removal of 4 bases from V and 7 bases from J, the junction contained 4 bases not matched to a gene. The CDR3 sequence is 13 residues long. The CDR3 spells CASSSQGARGYTF. CDR3 bases: TGTGCCAGCAGTTCACAGGGGGCGCGTGGCTACACCTTC.

The V and J genes are TRBV7-2 and TRBJ1-1; perhaps TRBD1 as D (5 bases). Trimming stripped 5 bases from V and 1 base from J, with 14 bases between. The CDR3 spans 15 residues. CDR1 SGHTA and CDR2 FQGNSA come from the germline V gene. Written as DNA, the CDR3 is TGTGCCAGCAGCCCTCGGGGGTTAGGGAACACTGAAGCTTTCTTT. This encodes CASSPRGLGNTEAFF.

This clone was seen more than once but under ten times. The rearrangement links TRBV7-9 to TRBJ2-3; 8 positions agree with TRBD2. CDR3 length: 14 amino acids. The germline gives CDR1 SEHNR, CDR2 FQNEAQ (reference sequence). Germline trimming cut 6 bases from V and 0 bases from J; bases unmatched to any gene: 2. The CDR3 sequence: CASRSSGSTDTQYF. The CDR3 DNA reads as TGTGCCAGCAGATCTAGCGGGAGCACAGATACGCAGTATTTT.

V gene TRBV7-2 combines with J gene TRBJ2-7; 7 nucleotides agree with TRBD2. CDR3 size: 13 residues. V lost 3 bases, J lost 6 bases, and 5 bases stayed unmatched. Germline-derived CDR1 and CDR2 are SGHTA and FQGNSA. The CDR3 region has the DNA TGTGCCAGCAGCTTCCTTACTAGCGCCGAGCAGTACTTC. Its protein is CASSFLTSAEQYF.

This clone appeared a few times. The CDR3 region has the DNA TGTGCCAGCAGTCCCCCGGGGGGCGGAGAAAAACTGTTTTTT. Translating it yields CASSPPGGGEKLFF. V gene TRBV28 combines with J gene TRBJ1-4; D may be TRBD1 (6 bases). Germline loops: CDR1 MDHEN, CDR2 SYDVKM. The CDR3 length is 14 residues. The ends were cut back, 5 bases at V and 8 bases at J, with 15 bases in the middle.

The chain joins TRBV27 to TRBJ2-3; no definite D call. V lost 6 bases to trimming and J lost 2 bases, with 15 bases between them. The CDR3 covers 15 residues. Germline CDR1 reads MNHEY; CDR2 reads SMNVEV (reference sequence). The CDR3 spells CASRRASGLTDTQYF. The CDR3 nucleotides read TGTGCCAGCAGGAGAGCCTCGGGTCTCACAGATACGCAGTATTTT.

The chain employs TRBV10-3 and TRBJ1-1, with 7 bases matching TRBD1. Trimming took 6 bases from V and 1 from J; bases not matched to a gene: 2. Germline CDR1 reads ENHRY; CDR2 reads SYGVKD. The CDR3 is 13 amino acids. The CDR3 DNA is TGTGCCATCAGGGGGACAGAGAACACTGAAGCTTTCTTT. Residues: CAIRGTENTEAFF.